This TCR beta chain is drawn from a study of T cell responses to AZD1222 COVID-19 vaccine. Libraries were prepared by immunoSEQ multiplex PCR; TCRdb keeps only in-frame clonotypes and omits some of them. Of roughly 190,000 clones listed, approximately 90% are singletons. Note on this clone: What it binds is not known.

Study-wide findings and caveats: Unmutated variant regions are reportedly the target of nearly half of TCRs that are spike-specific. Along spike, vaccine-associated CD4 TCRs were found throughout, with dominance at 160-218 and 743-854. Females outnumbered males among donors, who were mostly white British; clonal diversity was possibly underestimated.

The source of this sequence is an adult who received the AZD1222 COVID-19 vaccine. Sequenced here: peripheral blood, sampled 28 days after the second AZD1222 dose.

DNA of the CDR3: TGTGCCAGCAGCCCCGGGCCTTCAACTAATGAAAAACTGTTTTTT. Translation gives CASSPGPSTNEKLFF. This chain uses TRBV5-4 with TRBJ1-4; the D is unclear. This CDR3 region has 15 residues. The V end was cut by 4 bases, the J end by 0 bases, with 10 bases between. The germline gives CDR1 SGHNT, CDR2 YYREEE (reference sequence).